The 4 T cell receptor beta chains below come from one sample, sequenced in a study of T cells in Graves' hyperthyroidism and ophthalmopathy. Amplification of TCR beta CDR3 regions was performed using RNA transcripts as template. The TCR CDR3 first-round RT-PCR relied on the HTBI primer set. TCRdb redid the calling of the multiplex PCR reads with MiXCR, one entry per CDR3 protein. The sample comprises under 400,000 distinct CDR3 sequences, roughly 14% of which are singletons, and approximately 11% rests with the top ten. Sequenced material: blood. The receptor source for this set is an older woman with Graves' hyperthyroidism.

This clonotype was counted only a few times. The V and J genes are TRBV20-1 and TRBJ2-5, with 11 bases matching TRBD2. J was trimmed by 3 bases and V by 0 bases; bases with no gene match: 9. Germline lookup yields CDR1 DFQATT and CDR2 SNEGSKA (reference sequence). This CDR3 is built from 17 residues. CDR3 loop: CSARDQWDSGREETQYF. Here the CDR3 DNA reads TGCAGTGCTAGAGATCAGTGGGATAGCGGGAGGGAAGAGACCCAGTACTTC.

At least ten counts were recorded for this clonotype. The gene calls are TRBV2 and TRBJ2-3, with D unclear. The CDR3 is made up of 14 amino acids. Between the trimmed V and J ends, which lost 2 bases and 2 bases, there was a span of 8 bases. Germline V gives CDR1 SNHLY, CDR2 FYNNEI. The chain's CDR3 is CASSESSLTDTQYF. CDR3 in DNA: TGTGCCAGCAGTGAATCTTCACTCACAGATACGCAGTATTTT.

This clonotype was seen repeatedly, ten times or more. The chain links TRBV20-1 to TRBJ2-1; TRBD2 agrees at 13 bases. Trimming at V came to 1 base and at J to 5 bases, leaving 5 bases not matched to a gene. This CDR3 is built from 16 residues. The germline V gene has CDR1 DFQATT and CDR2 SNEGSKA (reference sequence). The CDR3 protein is CSARAWTSGSNNEQFF. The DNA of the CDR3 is TGCAGTGCTAGAGCCTGGACTAGCGGGAGCAACAATGAGCAGTTCTTC.

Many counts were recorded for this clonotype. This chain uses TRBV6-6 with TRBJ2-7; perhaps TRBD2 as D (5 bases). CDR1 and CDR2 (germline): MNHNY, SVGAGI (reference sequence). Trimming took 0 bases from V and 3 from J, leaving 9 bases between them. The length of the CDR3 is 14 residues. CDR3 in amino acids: CASSYSYRDYEQYF. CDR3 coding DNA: TGTGCCAGCAGTTACTCGTACCGGGACTACGAGCAGTACTTC.